The 20 T cell receptor beta chains below all came from one sample that was sequenced in a study of blood T cell repertoires in COVID-19 (TCRdb year 2020). Libraries were prepared through the immunoSEQ multiplex PCR assay. Here the immuneACCESS table is served through TCRdb, limited to in-frame sequences with V and J called. Missing clones are a known gap in these copies; in checked studies unresolved V genes cover under half, and the rest lacks a known reason. Present in this sample are roughly 120,000 clones, 84% of which were seen just once. In total, the top ten clones hold roughly an eighth of the sample. Sequencing input: peripheral blood. The receptor source for this set is a woman aged 60 to 75 with acute or convalescent COVID-19.

The V gene is TRBV30, the J gene TRBJ1-1; no reliable D call. CDR3 length equals 16 residues. Germline V gene sequence: CDR1 GTSNPN, CDR2 SVGIG (reference sequence). V shed 5 bases and J shed 1 base, with 20 bases lying between them. This CDR3 reads CAWVPIPGGRNTEAFF. In DNA, the CDR3 is TGTGCCTGGGTCCCGATCCCGGGAGGGAGGAACACTGAAGCTTTCTTT.

The chain links TRBV4-2 to TRBJ1-1; perhaps TRBD1 as D (6 bases). Germline CDR1 and CDR2: LGHNA and YNFKEQ. The CDR3 is made up of 15 amino acids. The V end lost 3 bases, the J end lost 6 bases, and 17 bases lay between the germline ends. For the CDR3, the DNA is TGTGCCAGCAGCCACTCGTCTCCAGGGGCCCCTGAAGCTTTCTTT. This gives the protein CASSHSSPGAPEAFF.

The V call is TRBV2, the J call TRBJ2-2; maybe TRBD1 (6 bases). The CDR3 covers 14 residues. Trimming pared 3 bases from V and 9 bases from J, leaving 14 bases between. Germline V gene sequence: CDR1 SNHLY, CDR2 FYNNEI. The CDR3 loop reads CASSESRGNRELFF. The CDR3 DNA reads as TGTGCCAGCAGTGAGTCGAGGGGGAACCGGGAGCTGTTTTTT.

The rearrangement uses TRBV19 and TRBJ1-2; D may be TRBD1 (5 bases). The germline V and J ends were trimmed by 2 bases and 7 bases, with 17 bases remaining between them. This CDR3 is built from 15 residues. Germline CDR1 LNHDA, CDR2 SQIVND (reference sequence). The CDR3 reads CASSISSRQGGGYTF. In DNA, the CDR3 is TGTGCCAGTAGTATATCGTCGCGGCAGGGTGGTGGCTACACCTTC.

The gene calls are TRBV5-1 and TRBJ1-2; TRBD1 agrees at 11 bases. The CDR3 spans 14 residues. The V and J ends lost 4 bases and 8 bases, in that order; junction bases with no gene match: 7. CDR1 is SGHRS, CDR2 YFSETQ, per germline. CDR3 coding DNA: TGCGCCAGCAGCCGGGAGGGACAGGGGGACGGCTACACCTTC. It translates to CASSREGQGDGYTF.

V usage is TRBV7-8 and J usage is TRBJ1-2; TRBD1 aligns across 7 bases. This CDR3 comprises 14 residues. Per germline, CDR1 SGHVS and CDR2 FQNEAQ. Losses at the gene ends were 5 bases for V and 10 bases for J; bases not matched to a gene: 13. CDR3 DNA sequence: TGTGCCAGCAGCCGGACAGGAGATCCCAATAACTACACCTTC. Amino acid sequence: CASSRTGDPNNYTF.

This chain links TRBV7-2 with TRBJ2-3, with D unresolved. CDR1 and CDR2 from the germline V gene are SGHTA and FQGNSA. The CDR3 has 14 residues. Trimming removed 2 bases at V and 0 bases at J, with 6 bases between. The CDR3 protein is CASSLSRSTDTQYF. The CDR3 DNA is TGTGCCAGCAGCTTAAGCCGCAGCACAGATACGCAGTATTTT.

CDR3 nucleotides: TGTGCCAGCAGCGTAGGGGCGACAGGGGCTGGAAACACCATATATTTT. Amino acids: CASSVGATGAGNTIYF. J is TRBJ1-3 and V is TRBV9; TRBD1 matches 8 bases. J was trimmed by 2 bases and V by 0 bases; bases with no gene match: 4. The CDR3 has 16 residues. The V gene's germline CDR1 is SGDLS and CDR2 YYNGEE. The full variable domain, rest sourced from reference TRBV9 and TRBJ1-3, is DSGVTQTPKHLITATGQRVTLRCSPRSGDLSVYWYQQSLDQGLQFLIQYYNGEERAKGNILERFSAQQFPDLHSELNLSSLELGDSALYFCASSVGATGAGNTIYFGEGSWLTVV.

The chain recombines TRBV10-1 with TRBJ2-5; weak D call: TRBD1 (5 bases). The V end lost 8 bases, the J end lost 4 bases, and 20 bases lay between the germline ends. The length of the CDR3 is 15 residues. Germline V lookup: CDR1 WNHNN, CDR2 SYGVQD (reference sequence). The CDR3 DNA reads TGCGCCAGCTCCTTGAGGCAGGGAATTTCAGAGACCCAGTACTTC. This gives the protein CASSLRQGISETQYF.

The genes are TRBV18 and TRBJ1-1; no reliable D call. V gave up 3 bases and J gave up 6 bases, with 8 bases separating them. Germline CDR1 KGHSH, CDR2 LQKENI. This CDR3 has 12 amino acids. CDR3 DNA sequence: TGTGCCAGCTCACCCCCAGTATCTGAAGCTTTCTTT. Its protein product is CASSPPVSEAFF.

The J gene is TRBJ1-4, the V gene TRBV6-5; D is perhaps TRBD1 (6 bases). CDR1 MNHEY and CDR2 SVGAGI come from the germline V gene. V lost 8 bases to trimming and J lost 2 bases, with 9 bases between them. This CDR3 is 13 amino acids long. The CDR3 sequence: CASHRVTNEKLFF. As DNA, the CDR3 is TGTGCCAGCCACAGGGTTACTAATGAAAAACTGTTTTTT.

The rearrangement uses TRBV19 and TRBJ1-2; the D gene is possibly TRBD1 (6 bases). The CDR3 covers 14 residues. Germline V gene sequence: CDR1 LNHDA, CDR2 SQIVND (reference sequence). The V end was cut by 2 bases, the J end by 4 bases, with 11 bases between. In nucleotides, the CDR3 is TGTGCCAGTAGTATACCACAGACAGGCTATGGCTACACCTTC. This encodes CASSIPQTGYGYTF.

This rearrangement joins TRBV5-1 to TRBJ1-3; 7 nucleotides match TRBD1. V lost 4 bases, J lost 1 base, and 5 bases stayed unmatched. Germline assignment: CDR1 SGHRS and CDR2 YFSETQ. The CDR3 spans 15 residues. The CDR3 nucleotides read TGCGCCAGCAGCCTAACAGGGGTATCTGGAAACACCATATATTTT. Its protein product is CASSLTGVSGNTIYF. The full variable domain, completed using reference TRBV5-1 and TRBJ1-3, is KAGVTQTPRYLIKTRGQQVTLSCSPISGHRSVSWYQQTPGQGLQFLFEYFSETQRNKGNFPGRFSGRQFSNSRSEMNVSTLELGDSALYLCASSLTGVSGNTIYFGEGSWLTVV.

The gene calls are TRBV2 and TRBJ1-4; 10 positions agree with TRBD1. V trimming: 8 bases; J trimming: 8 bases; junction bases outside the gene matches: 8. In germline, CDR1 is SNHLY, CDR2 FYNNEI. The CDR3 covers 14 residues. In nucleotides, the CDR3 is TGTGCCAGCCGATGGACAGGGGGAAGAGAAAAACTGTTTTTT. Amino acids: CASRWTGGREKLFF.

This chain connects TRBV27 to TRBJ2-7; 10 bases line up with TRBD1. CDR1 MNHEY and CDR2 SMNVEV come from the germline V gene (reference sequence). This CDR3 has 15 residues. V lost 3 bases, J lost 5 bases, and 7 bases stayed unmatched. CDR3 amino acids: CASSLLGQGKHEQYF. CDR3 in DNA: TGTGCCAGCAGTTTGTTGGGACAGGGGAAACACGAGCAGTACTTC.

The rearrangement links TRBV24-1 to TRBJ2-5, with unresolved D. Between the trimmed V and J ends, which lost 11 bases and 5 bases, there was a span of 26 bases. CDR1 is KGHDR and CDR2 is SFDVKD in the germline V gene. There are 16 residues in the CDR3. The CDR3 DNA is TGTGCCATCCCCACCCGGGTAGGTAACCTCCGGGAGACCCAGTACTTC. It specifies CAIPTRVGNLRETQYF.

This rearrangement joins TRBV5-4 to TRBJ1-2, with 7 positions matching TRBD1. Looked up from germline, CDR1 is SGHNT and CDR2 is YYREEE (reference sequence). V gave up 5 bases and J gave up 4 bases; unmatched junction bases: 14. The CDR3 loop spans 16 amino acids. The CDR3 coding sequence is TGTGCCAGCAGTCTTCCATCGGGACAGAGTCTCTATGGCTACACCTTC. As protein: CASSLPSGQSLYGYTF.

The genes are TRBV3-1 (or the pseudogene TRBV3-2) and TRBJ1-6; the D is unclear. CDR3 length equals 18 residues. V lost 4 bases to trimming and J lost 5 bases, with 21 bases between them. Germline V lookup: CDR1 LGHDT, CDR2 YNNKEL (reference sequence). CDR3 bases: TGTGCCAGCAGCCGCATGTATCCTTTCATACATCATAATTCACCCCTCCACTTT. This encodes CASSRMYPFIHHNSPLHF.

The genes are TRBV6-1 and TRBJ1-6, with no clear D. Trimming took off 7 bases at V and 6 bases at J, with 13 bases between the two ends. The CDR3 has 14 amino acids. The V gene's germline CDR1 is MNHNS and CDR2 SASEGT. CDR3 bases: TGTGCCAGCACCAATCCGACTCCTAATTCACCCCTCCACTTT. This translates into CASTNPTPNSPLHF.

The chain couples TRBV7-2 to TRBJ1-3; D unresolved. The CDR3 loop spans 14 amino acids. V was pared by 5 bases and J by 3 bases, with 11 bases between. Germline loops: CDR1 SGHTA, CDR2 FQGNSA. Here the CDR3 reads CASSPSTGGNTIYF. CDR3 DNA: TGTGCCAGCAGCCCTTCGACGGGTGGAAACACCATATATTTT.